Shown below are 26 T cell receptor beta chains from a single sample sequenced in a study of T cells in Graves' hyperthyroidism and ophthalmopathy. What was amplified from RNA transcripts were TCR beta CDR3 regions. Using the HTBI primer set, a first-round RT-PCR was run on the TCR CDR3. TCRdb re-called the multiplex PCR reads through MiXCR, storing one row per CDR3 protein. The sample gives a few hundred thousand distinct CDR3 sequences, roughly 15% of which show up once; around 13% is in the top ten. The sequenced sample was blood. The receptors originated from a woman aged 40 to 50 with Graves' hyperthyroidism.

This clonotype has at least ten counts. V usage is TRBV11-2 and J usage is TRBJ2-5, with D tentatively TRBD2 (6 bases). This CDR3 is 15 amino acids long. Germline values: CDR1 SGHAT, CDR2 FQNNGV. V shed 3 bases and J shed 5 bases, with 16 bases lying between them. This CDR3 reads CASSLRREWLETQYF. CDR3 nucleotide sequence: TGTGCCAGCAGCTTGCGACGGGAGTGGTTGGAGACCCAGTACTTC.

The chain carries TRBV20-1 and TRBJ2-1; D gene uncertain. CDR3 length: 10 amino acids. The germline V and J ends were trimmed by 5 bases and 6 bases, with 5 bases remaining between them. The germline gives CDR1 DFQATT, CDR2 SNEGSKA (reference sequence). CDR3 DNA sequence: TGCAGTGCTTTGATCAATGAGCAGTTCTTC. Amino acids: CSALINEQFF.

This clonotype has at least ten counts. This chain connects TRBV7-3 to TRBJ1-2, with D hard to call. Trimming stripped 5 bases from V and 4 bases from J, with 11 bases between. Germline V lookup: CDR1 SGHTA, CDR2 FQGTGA. The CDR3 covers 13 residues. The CDR3 region is CASSEDPGYGYTF. In DNA form, the CDR3 reads TGTGCCAGCAGCGAGGACCCAGGCTATGGCTACACCTTC.

This clonotype was found many times. The chain carries TRBV7-8 and TRBJ2-7, with D perhaps given as TRBD1 or TRBD2 (5 bases each). CDR3 length equals 15 residues. CDR1 and CDR2 from the germline V gene are SGHVS and FQNEAQ. Deletions cut 3 bases from V and 2 bases from J, with 14 bases between. DNA of the CDR3: TGTGCCAGCAGCTTCCGGGACGTAAGAACCTACGAGCAGTACTTC. Protein: CASSFRDVRTYEQYF.

This clonotype was picked up a small number of times. The genes are TRBV29-1 and TRBJ2-7, with 14 nucleotides matching TRBD2. This CDR3 has 18 residues. Germline V lookup: CDR1 SQVTM, CDR2 ANQGSEA. With V trimmed by 6 bases and J by 4 bases, 17 bases remained unmatched. DNA of the CDR3: TGCAGCGTCCTCATCTTACCGGGACTAGCGGGAGTACCTTACGAGCAGTACTTC. Its protein is CSVLILPGLAGVPYEQYF.

This clonotype has a handful of counts. The V and J genes are TRBV24-1 and TRBJ2-3; no firm D call. Germline V lookup: CDR1 KGHDR, CDR2 SFDVKD. V was shortened by 4 bases and J by 1 base, with 8 bases between the two germline ends. This CDR3 has 14 amino acids. The CDR3 sequence: CATSDPLGTDTQYF. The CDR3 region has the DNA TGTGCCACCAGTGACCCCTTAGGCACAGATACGCAGTATTTT.

The gene calls are TRBV14 and TRBJ1-3; D remains unclear. CDR1 and CDR2 (germline): SGHDN, FVKESK. Trimming left V 1 base short and J 0 bases short, with 13 bases between. The CDR3 consists of 17 residues. In DNA, the CDR3 is TGTGCCAGCAGCCAAGTTAGCCAGCTCTACTCTGGAAACACCATATATTTT. Translation: CASSQVSQLYSGNTIYF.

There are many counts of this clonotype. The gene calls are TRBV24-1 and TRBJ2-5; 12 nucleotides align to TRBD1. Germline V gene lookup returns CDR1 KGHDR and CDR2 SFDVKD. The CDR3 sequence is 16 residues long. V lost 2 bases, J lost 5 bases, and 5 bases stayed unmatched. The CDR3 here is CATSDSGTGGGETQYF. The CDR3 DNA reads as TGTGCCACCAGTGATTCCGGGACAGGGGGCGGCGAGACCCAGTACTTC.

This clonotype was picked up many times. The J gene is TRBJ1-3, the V gene TRBV5-1; D is uncertain. Germline CDR1 SGHRS, CDR2 YFSETQ. This CDR3 has 15 amino acids. V was pared by 0 bases and J by 1 base, with 8 bases between. CDR3 coding DNA: TGCGCCAGCAGCTTGGGACCGCCTTCTGGAAACACCATATATTTT. Protein product: CASSLGPPSGNTIYF.

This clonotype came up many times. The V gene is TRBV6-2 or TRBV6-3, the J gene TRBJ1-5, with TRBD1 matching 7 bases. Looked up from germline, CDR1 is MNHEY and CDR2 is SVGEGT. This CDR3 region has 20 residues. V lost 2 bases and J lost 0; bases outside the gene matches: 16. CDR3 residues: CASSYPTSGGGEGSNQPQHF. The CDR3 bases are TGTGCCAGCAGTTACCCGACATCAGGGGGAGGGGAAGGTAGCAATCAGCCCCAGCATTTT.

Many counts were recorded for this clonotype. The V gene is TRBV11-2, the J gene TRBJ1-4; 7 nucleotides match TRBD1. Looked up from germline, CDR1 is SGHAT and CDR2 is FQNNGV. The CDR3 extends over 19 amino acids. V gave up 0 bases and J gave up 5 bases; unmatched junction bases: 15. The CDR3 protein is CASSLDIRGLRGLNEKLFF. The CDR3 DNA sequence: TGTGCCAGCAGCTTAGATATTAGGGGGCTCCGGGGCCTAAATGAAAAACTGTTTTTT.

The sample holds many counts of this clonotype. The rearrangement links TRBV28 to TRBJ2-3, with TRBD2 matching 11 bases. The germline gives CDR1 MDHEN, CDR2 SYDVKM. Trimming at V came to 6 bases and at J to 5 bases, leaving 10 bases not matched to a gene. The length of the CDR3 is 16 residues. CDR3 amino acids: CASSPHSSGRIDTQYF. The CDR3 DNA reads as TGTGCCAGCAGCCCACACTCTAGCGGGAGGATAGATACGCAGTATTTT.

This clonotype was observed at least ten times. J is TRBJ1-2 and V is TRBV6-1, with D perhaps matching TRBD1 (5 bases). Germline assignment: CDR1 MNHNS and CDR2 SASEGT. CDR3 length equals 14 residues. Trimming took 0 bases from V and 2 from J, leaving 7 bases between them. CDR3 nucleotides: TGTGCCAGCAGTGAAGCCGGGACCAACTATGGCTACACCTTC. It translates to CASSEAGTNYGYTF.

This chain links TRBV4-1 with TRBJ1-2; 9 positions match TRBD1. CDR3 length equals 15 residues. CDR1 is MGHRA, CDR2 YSYEKL, per germline. Trimming at V came to 2 bases and at J to 3 bases, leaving 4 bases not matched to a gene. The DNA for the CDR3 is TGCGCCAGCAGCCAATGGACAGGGGTGGACTATGGCTACACCTTC. Its protein is CASSQWTGVDYGYTF.

The chain carries TRBV3-1 and TRBJ2-5; 7 nucleotides align to TRBD2. V shed 0 bases and J 2 bases; nucleotides not matched to a gene: 3. There are 15 residues in the CDR3. Germline CDR1 is LGHDT and CDR2 is YNNKEL (reference sequence). The chain's CDR3 is CASSQDFSGQETQYF. For the CDR3, the DNA is TGTGCCAGCAGCCAAGATTTTAGCGGGCAAGAGACCCAGTACTTC.

In regard to this clonotype: A much larger clone is a single base away; this may be a read error. This sequence joins TRBV6-1 and TRBJ1-5; 7 bases fit TRBD1. V shed 7 bases and J 9 bases; nucleotides not matched to a gene: 12. This CDR3 comprises 14 residues. CDR1 and CDR2 from the germline V gene are MNHNS and SASEGT. The DNA of the CDR3 is TGTGCCAGCACCCCGGGACAGTCAATCCGGCCCCAGCATTTT. It specifies CASTPGQSIRPQHF.

This clonotype has a count of ten or more. V is TRBV7-8 and J is TRBJ1-6, with D perhaps matching TRBD1 (5 bases). V gave up 5 bases and J gave up 5 bases, with 10 bases separating them. Germline V gene data show CDR1 as SGHVS and CDR2 as FQNEAQ. The CDR3 runs 14 residues. The CDR3 region is CASSPEGNNSPLHF. The DNA for the CDR3 is TGTGCCAGCAGCCCGGAGGGGAATAATTCACCCCTCCACTTT.

This clonotype was counted at least ten times. The chain has TRBV7-8 and TRBJ2-7; no clear D gene. In germline, CDR1 is SGHVS, CDR2 FQNEAQ. There are 15 residues in the CDR3. V was clipped by 5 bases and J by 0 bases, with 14 bases between them. The CDR3: CASSLKDGSSYEQYF. The DNA of the CDR3 is TGTGCCAGCAGCCTAAAGGACGGTAGCTCCTACGAGCAGTACTTC.

CDR3 DNA: TGTGCCAGCAGCCAAGATCTAGCGGGAGCATATGAGCAGTTCTTC. This gives the protein CASSQDLAGAYEQFF. The rearrangement uses TRBV4-2 and TRBJ2-1; 10 bases agree with TRBD2. The V segment lost 0 bases and the J segment 8 bases; nucleotides outside the gene matches: 4. From germline, CDR1 is LGHNA and CDR2 YNFKEQ. The CDR3 runs 15 residues.

Ten or more counts support this clonotype. V usage is TRBV6-1 and J usage is TRBJ1-1; D unclear. V lost 0 bases and J lost 2, with 10 bases in between. CDR1 and CDR2 (germline): MNHNS, SASEGT. The CDR3 extends over 15 amino acids. The chain's CDR3 is CASSEAPYYNTEAFF. CDR3 sequence (DNA): TGTGCCAGCAGTGAAGCCCCATATTACAACACTGAAGCTTTCTTT.

This chain uses TRBV6-1 with TRBJ2-3, with 12 bases aligning to TRBD1. Unmatched junction bases numbered 4, after V lost 2 bases and J lost 4 bases. Germline V CDR1 and CDR2: MNHNS, SASEGT. This CDR3 is 16 amino acids long. CDR3: CASSEWGTGGADTQYF. Written as DNA, the CDR3 is TGTGCCAGCAGTGAATGGGGGACAGGGGGCGCAGATACGCAGTATTTT.

There are a few counts of this clonotype. The rearrangement links TRBV15 to TRBJ2-2; 7 positions match TRBD1. The V gene end was trimmed by 2 bases and the J gene end by 5 bases; junction bases not matched to a gene: 11. Germline values: CDR1 LNHNV, CDR2 YYDKDF (reference sequence). The CDR3 runs to 17 residues. The chain's CDR3 is CATSRPMTGWWTGELFF. The CDR3 DNA sequence: TGTGCCACCAGCAGACCGATGACAGGGTGGTGGACCGGGGAGCTGTTTTTT.

The chain recombines TRBV28 with TRBJ2-7; 11 positions match TRBD2. Looked up from germline, CDR1 is MDHEN and CDR2 is SYDVKM. Trimming cost V 5 bases and J 0 bases; bases outside gene matches: 3. This CDR3 contains 15 residues. The CDR3 protein is CASSRLAGNSYEQYF. The CDR3 DNA is TGTGCCAGCAGTCGACTAGCGGGAAACTCCTACGAGCAGTACTTC.

This clonotype was detected ten times or more. The chain has TRBV28 and TRBJ2-5; TRBD2 agrees at 13 bases. The V and J ends lost 6 bases and 1 base, in that order; junction bases with no gene match: 8. CDR1 MDHEN and CDR2 SYDVKM come from the germline V gene. This CDR3 is built from 17 residues. DNA of the CDR3: TGTGCCAGCAGCAAACCCGGGACTAGCGGGACCCAAGAGACCCAGTACTTC. Encoded protein: CASSKPGTSGTQETQYF.

This clonotype was detected a few times. The chain has TRBV20-1 and TRBJ2-7; perhaps TRBD1 as D (5 bases). V lost 5 bases to trimming and J lost 3 bases, with 14 bases between them. Per germline, CDR1 DFQATT and CDR2 SNEGSKA (reference sequence). The CDR3 is made up of 13 amino acids. Here the CDR3 DNA reads TGCAGTGCTCCACGCAGGGATCTCTACGAGCAGTACTTC. It encodes CSAPRRDLYEQYF.

The sample holds many counts of this clonotype. The rearrangement joins TRBV12-5 to TRBJ2-5; 8 bases are shared with TRBD2. This CDR3 has 15 amino acids. Germline loops: CDR1 LGHNT, CDR2 FRNRAP. V gave up 6 bases and J gave up 2 bases; unmatched junction bases: 8. CDR3 region: CASGRGREAQETQYF. In nucleotides, the CDR3 is TGTGCTAGTGGGCGTGGGCGGGAGGCTCAAGAGACCCAGTACTTC. Complete variable domain (other parts from reference TRBV12-5 and TRBJ2-5): DARVTQTPRHKVTEMGQEVTMRCQPILGHNTVFWYRQTMMQGLELLAYFRNRAPLDDSGMPKDRFSAEMPDATLATLKIQPSEPRDSAVYFCASGRGREAQETQYFGPGTRLLVL.